These 14 T cell receptor beta chains were all obtained from the same sample, sequenced in a study of shared clonotypes between healthy human individuals. CD45RO-negative cells were positively selected for CCR7, leaving out terminally differentiated effector memory CD45RA+ cells. Clones were read by immunoSEQ multiplex PCR, and TCRdb kept only the in-frame ones, dropping some. The table has 2 million or so clones, approximately 94% seen once; the top ten hold roughly 1%. Sequenced sample: naive CD8+ T cells sorted from blood. These receptors came from a man between 18 and 29 years old in good health.

The chain employs TRBV6-1 and TRBJ1-4; D not certain. Germline loops: CDR1 MNHNS, CDR2 SASEGT. This CDR3 region has 16 residues. Deletions cut 3 bases from V and 0 bases from J, with 11 bases between. The CDR3 loop is CASSELAAPTNEKLFF. In nucleotides, the CDR3 is TGTGCCAGCAGTGAGTTGGCAGCTCCAACTAATGAAAAACTGTTTTTT.

This chain connects TRBV9 to TRBJ1-2; D unresolved. V was pared by 1 base and J by 3 bases, with 7 bases between. This CDR3 has 13 residues. Germline lookup yields CDR1 SGDLS and CDR2 YYNGEE. Written as DNA, the CDR3 is TGTGCCAGCAGCGTAAGGGCCGACTATGGCTACACCTTC. It is translated as CASSVRADYGYTF.

V and J are TRBV19 and TRBJ1-2; 7 nucleotides align to TRBD1. From germline, CDR1 is LNHDA and CDR2 SQIVND (reference sequence). The CDR3 spans 15 residues. The V gene end was trimmed by 1 base and the J gene end by 6 bases; junction bases not matched to a gene: 8. CDR3 in amino acids: CASSIVNRGYDGYTF. The CDR3 DNA reads TGTGCCAGTAGTATAGTAAACAGGGGATACGATGGCTACACCTTC.

This chain joins TRBV30 and TRBJ2-5, with 7 bases fitting TRBD2. The J segment lost 2 bases and the V segment lost 2 bases, leaving 8 bases of the junction unmatched. Germline lookup yields CDR1 GTSNPN and CDR2 SVGIG (reference sequence). CDR3 size: 15 residues. The DNA of the CDR3 is TGTGCCTGGAGTCGGAGGGAGGGTAGGCAAGAGACCCAGTACTTC. Residues: CAWSRREGRQETQYF.

The rearrangement links TRBV6-5 to TRBJ1-1; D unresolved. The ends were cut back, 4 bases at V and 11 bases at J, with 14 bases in the middle. Per germline, CDR1 MNHEY and CDR2 SVGAGI. The CDR3 loop spans 12 amino acids. The CDR3, as DNA: TGTGCCAGCAGTTCGACCCCCTCCGAGGCTTTCTTT. Protein product: CASSSTPSEAFF.

A remark on this clone: The same CDR3 is also encoded by other DNA sequences in this sample. The rearrangement links TRBV30 to TRBJ2-6; D may be TRBD1 (5 bases). V was clipped by 2 bases and J by 3 bases, with 8 bases between them. Germline V gene sequence: CDR1 GTSNPN, CDR2 SVGIG (reference sequence). The CDR3 runs to 14 residues. CDR3 residues: CAWSQGSGANVLTF. CDR3 nucleotide sequence: TGTGCCTGGAGTCAGGGTAGTGGGGCCAACGTCCTGACTTTC. The whole variable domain, filled in from reference TRBV30 and TRBJ2-6, reads SQTIHQWPATLVQPVGSPLSLECTVEGTSNPNLYWYRQAAGRGLQLLFYSVGIGQISSEVPQNLSASRPQDRQFILSSKKLLLSDSGFYLCAWSQGSGANVLTFGAGSRLTVL.

The chain uses TRBV7-9 and TRBJ1-2; possibly TRBD1 for D (5 bases). The CDR3 runs to 14 residues. V lost 1 base, J lost 6 bases, and 12 bases lay in between. CDR1 is SEHNR and CDR2 is FQNEAQ in the germline V gene (reference sequence). The CDR3 nucleotides read TGTGCCAGCAGCTTAGTGGGGGGAAGCGATGGCTACACCTTC. It yields the protein CASSLVGGSDGYTF.

The chain has TRBV10-3 and TRBJ1-1, with 11 positions matching TRBD1. The trim removed 4 bases at V and 2 bases at J, leaving 6 bases unmatched. The CDR3 sequence is 16 residues long. Germline V CDR1 and CDR2: ENHRY, SYGVKD. CDR3 region: CAISAGTGGINTEAFF. CDR3 bases: TGTGCCATCAGTGCGGGGACAGGGGGGATTAACACTGAAGCTTTCTTT.

This sequence joins TRBV5-6 and TRBJ2-2; D tentatively fits TRBD1 or TRBD2 (5 bases each). Trimming stripped 5 bases from V and 5 bases from J, with 13 bases between. The CDR3 consists of 14 residues. Germline loops: CDR1 SGHDT, CDR2 YYEEEE. The CDR3 is CASRGAGTTGELFF. CDR3 DNA: TGTGCCAGCAGGGGAGCCGGGACGACCGGGGAGCTGTTTTTT.

The V and J genes are TRBV27 and TRBJ1-6; 8 nucleotides line up with TRBD1. The germline V gene encodes CDR1 MNHEY and CDR2 SMNVEV (reference sequence). V shed 3 bases and J 14 bases; nucleotides not matched to a gene: 9. The CDR3 runs to 14 residues. For the CDR3, the DNA is TGTGCCAGCAGTTTGGGGCAGGGGGCTCCCTCCCTCCACTTT. Amino acid sequence: CASSLGQGAPSLHF.

The V call is TRBV19, the J call TRBJ2-7; D not certain. The germline V gene encodes CDR1 LNHDA and CDR2 SQIVND (reference sequence). This CDR3 region has 15 residues. V was cut by 5 bases and J by 0 bases, with 14 bases left in between. The CDR3 loop is CASSPRGLSSYEQYF. The DNA of the CDR3 is TGTGCCAGTAGTCCTCGTGGCCTGAGCTCCTACGAGCAGTACTTC. Using reference TRBV19 and TRBJ2-7 for the parts outside the CDR3, the full variable domain is DGGITQSPKYLFRKEGQNVTLSCEQNLNHDAMYWYRQDPGQGLRLIYYSQIVNDFQKGDIAEGYSVSREKKESFPLTVTSAQKNPTAFYLCASSPRGLSSYEQYFGPGTRLTVT.

The genes are TRBV2 and TRBJ2-3; 8 nucleotides match TRBD2. Germline CDR1 and CDR2: SNHLY and FYNNEI. CDR3 length: 16 residues. The junction had 12 bases not matched to a gene; V was cut back by 5 bases and J by 5 bases. The CDR3 DNA follows: TGTGCCAGCAGTACTCCAGCGGGAGTGGTTGGAGATACGCAGTATTTT. It codes for CASSTPAGVVGDTQYF.

This sequence joins TRBV5-6 and TRBJ2-3; possibly TRBD2 for D (5 bases). The V end lost 4 bases, the J end lost 7 bases, and 13 bases lay between the germline ends. CDR3 size: 13 residues. CDR1 and CDR2 (germline): SGHDT, YYEEEE. CDR3 nucleotide sequence: TGTGCCAGCAGCCCGGAGGACTCCCATACGCAGTATTTT. It yields the protein CASSPEDSHTQYF. Based on the CDR3 plus reference TRBV5-6 and TRBJ2-3, the full variable domain is DAGVTQSPTHLIKTRGQQVTLRCSPKSGHDTVSWYQQALGQGPQFIFQYYEEEERQRGNFPDRFSGHQFPNYSSELNVNALLLGDSALYLCASSPEDSHTQYFGPGTRLTVL.

This rearrangement joins TRBV5-1 to TRBJ2-1, with D unresolved. The CDR3 spans 14 residues. Germline V gives CDR1 SGHRS, CDR2 YFSETQ. V lost 0 bases and J 0 bases, leaving 4 bases between the germline ends. This CDR3 reads CASSLVVSYNEQFF. The CDR3 coding sequence is TGCGCCAGCAGCTTGGTAGTCTCCTACAATGAGCAGTTCTTC.